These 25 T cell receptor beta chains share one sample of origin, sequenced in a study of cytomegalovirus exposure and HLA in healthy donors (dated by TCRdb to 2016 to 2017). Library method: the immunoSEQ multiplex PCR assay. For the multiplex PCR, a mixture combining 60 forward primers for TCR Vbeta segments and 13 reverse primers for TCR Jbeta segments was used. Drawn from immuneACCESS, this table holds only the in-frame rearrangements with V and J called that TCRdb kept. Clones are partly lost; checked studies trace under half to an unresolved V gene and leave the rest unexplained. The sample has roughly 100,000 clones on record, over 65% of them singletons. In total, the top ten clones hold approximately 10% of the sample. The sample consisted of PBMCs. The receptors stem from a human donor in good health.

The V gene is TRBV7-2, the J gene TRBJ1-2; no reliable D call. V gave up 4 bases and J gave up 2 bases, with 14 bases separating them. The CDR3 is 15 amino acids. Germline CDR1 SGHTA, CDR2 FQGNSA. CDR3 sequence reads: CASSSQRGGNYGYTF. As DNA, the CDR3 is TGTGCCAGCAGCTCCCAACGGGGAGGGAACTATGGCTACACCTTC.

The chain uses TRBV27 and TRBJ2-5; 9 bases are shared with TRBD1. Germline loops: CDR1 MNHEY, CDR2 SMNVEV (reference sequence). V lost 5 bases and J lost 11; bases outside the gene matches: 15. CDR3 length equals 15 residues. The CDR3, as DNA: TGTGCCAGCAGTCGAACCGGACAGGGGAACGTAGGGCAGTACTTC. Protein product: CASSRTGQGNVGQYF.

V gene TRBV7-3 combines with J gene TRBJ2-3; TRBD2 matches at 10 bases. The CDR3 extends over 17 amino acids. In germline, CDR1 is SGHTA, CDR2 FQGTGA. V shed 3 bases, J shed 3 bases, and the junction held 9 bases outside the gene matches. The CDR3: CASSLSGGATRTDTQYF. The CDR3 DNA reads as TGTGCCAGCAGCTTGAGCGGGGGGGCCACTCGGACAGATACGCAGTATTTT.

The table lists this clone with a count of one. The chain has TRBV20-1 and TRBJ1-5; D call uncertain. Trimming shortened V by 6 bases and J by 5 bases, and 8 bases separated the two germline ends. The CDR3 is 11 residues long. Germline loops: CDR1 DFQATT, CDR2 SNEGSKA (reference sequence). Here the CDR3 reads CSAIGDQPQHF. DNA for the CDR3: TGCAGTGCAATCGGGGATCAGCCCCAGCATTTT.

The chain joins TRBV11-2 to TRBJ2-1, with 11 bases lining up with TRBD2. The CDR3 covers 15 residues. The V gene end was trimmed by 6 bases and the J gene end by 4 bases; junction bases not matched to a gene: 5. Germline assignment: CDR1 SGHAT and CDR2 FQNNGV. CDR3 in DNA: TGTGCCAGCAGACTTAGCGGGGGGGTTTACAATGAGCAGTTCTTC. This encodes CASRLSGGVYNEQFF.

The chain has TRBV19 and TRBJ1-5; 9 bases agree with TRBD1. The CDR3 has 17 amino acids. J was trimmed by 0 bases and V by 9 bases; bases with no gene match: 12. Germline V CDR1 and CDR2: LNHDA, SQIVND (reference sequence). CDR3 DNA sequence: TGTGCCAGCCAATCCGGGACAGGGACTTATAGCAATCAGCCCCAGCATTTT. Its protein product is CASQSGTGTYSNQPQHF.

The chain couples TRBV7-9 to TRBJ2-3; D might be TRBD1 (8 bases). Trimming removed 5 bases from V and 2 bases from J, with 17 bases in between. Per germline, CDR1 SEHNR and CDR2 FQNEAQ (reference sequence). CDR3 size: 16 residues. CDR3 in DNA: TGTGCCAGCAGCCGGCGGGGGACAGGCACCACAGATACGCAGTATTTT. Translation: CASSRRGTGTTDTQYF.

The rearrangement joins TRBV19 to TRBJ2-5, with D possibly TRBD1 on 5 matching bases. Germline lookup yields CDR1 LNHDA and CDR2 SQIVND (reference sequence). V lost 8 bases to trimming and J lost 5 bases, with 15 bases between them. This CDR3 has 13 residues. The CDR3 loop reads CASSRQGRETQYF. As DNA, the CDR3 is TGTGCCAGTTCGAGGCAGGGTCGTGAGACCCAGTACTTC.

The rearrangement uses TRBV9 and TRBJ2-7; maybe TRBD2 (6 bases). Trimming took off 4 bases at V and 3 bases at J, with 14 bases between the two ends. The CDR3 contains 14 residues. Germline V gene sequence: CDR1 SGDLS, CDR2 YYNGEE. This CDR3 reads CASSPSGTFYEQYF. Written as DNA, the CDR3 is TGTGCCAGCAGCCCGTCCGGGACTTTCTACGAGCAGTACTTC.

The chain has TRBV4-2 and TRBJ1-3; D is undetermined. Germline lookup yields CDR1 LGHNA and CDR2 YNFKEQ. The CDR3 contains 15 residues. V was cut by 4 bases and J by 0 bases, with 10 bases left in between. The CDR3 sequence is CASSPARDSGNTIYF. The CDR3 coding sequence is TGTGCCAGCAGCCCAGCTCGGGACTCTGGAAACACCATATATTTT.

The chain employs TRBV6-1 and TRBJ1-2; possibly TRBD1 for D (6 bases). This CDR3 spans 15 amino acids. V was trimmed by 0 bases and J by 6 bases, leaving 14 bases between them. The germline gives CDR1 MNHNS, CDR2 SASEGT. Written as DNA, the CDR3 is TGTGCCAGCAGTGAAGCCCCTTTTGACAGGAATGGCTACACCTTC. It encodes CASSEAPFDRNGYTF.

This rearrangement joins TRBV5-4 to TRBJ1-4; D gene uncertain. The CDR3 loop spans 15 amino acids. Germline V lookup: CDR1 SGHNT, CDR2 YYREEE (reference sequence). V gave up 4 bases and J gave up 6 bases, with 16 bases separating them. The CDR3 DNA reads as TGTGCCAGCAGCCCACCCGGGGTGGGTGATGAAAAACTGTTTTTT. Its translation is CASSPPGVGDEKLFF.

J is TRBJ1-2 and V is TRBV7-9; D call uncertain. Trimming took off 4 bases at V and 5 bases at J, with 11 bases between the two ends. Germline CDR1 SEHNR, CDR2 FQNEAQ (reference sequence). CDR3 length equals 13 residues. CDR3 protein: CASSSRTEYGYTF. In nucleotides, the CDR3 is TGTGCCAGCAGCTCGAGGACTGAATATGGCTACACCTTC.

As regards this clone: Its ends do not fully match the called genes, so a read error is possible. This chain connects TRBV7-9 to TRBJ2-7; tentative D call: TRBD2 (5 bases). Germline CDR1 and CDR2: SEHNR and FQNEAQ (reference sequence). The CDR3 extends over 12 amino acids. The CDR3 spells CSSSLTGDEQYF. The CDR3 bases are TGTTCCAGCAGCTTGACCGGGGACGAGCAGTACTTC.

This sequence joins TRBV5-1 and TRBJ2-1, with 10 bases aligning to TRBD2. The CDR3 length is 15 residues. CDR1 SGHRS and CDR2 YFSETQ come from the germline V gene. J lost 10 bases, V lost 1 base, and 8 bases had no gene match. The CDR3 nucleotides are TGCGCCAGCAGCTTGATTAGCGGGGGGCAGGGGGAGCAGTTCTTC. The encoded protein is CASSLISGGQGEQFF.

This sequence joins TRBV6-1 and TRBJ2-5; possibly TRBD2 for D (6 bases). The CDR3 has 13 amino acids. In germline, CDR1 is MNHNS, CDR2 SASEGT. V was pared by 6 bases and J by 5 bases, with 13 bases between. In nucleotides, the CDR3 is TGTGCCAGCAGGGGACTGACTGGGGAGACCCAGTACTTC. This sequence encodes CASRGLTGETQYF.

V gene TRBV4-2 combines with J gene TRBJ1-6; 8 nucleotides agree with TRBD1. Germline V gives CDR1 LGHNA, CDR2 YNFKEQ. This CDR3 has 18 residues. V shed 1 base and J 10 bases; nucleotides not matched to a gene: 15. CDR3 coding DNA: TGTGCCAGCAGCCAAGGACAGGGACAGGCGAGGTTTCGGTCACCCCTCCACTTT. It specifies CASSQGQGQARFRSPLHF.

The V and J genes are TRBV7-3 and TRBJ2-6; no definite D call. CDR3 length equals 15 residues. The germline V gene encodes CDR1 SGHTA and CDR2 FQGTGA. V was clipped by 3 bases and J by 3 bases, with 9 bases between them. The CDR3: CASSFTPGGANVLTF. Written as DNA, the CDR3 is TGTGCCAGCAGCTTCACCCCGGGTGGGGCCAACGTCCTGACTTTC.

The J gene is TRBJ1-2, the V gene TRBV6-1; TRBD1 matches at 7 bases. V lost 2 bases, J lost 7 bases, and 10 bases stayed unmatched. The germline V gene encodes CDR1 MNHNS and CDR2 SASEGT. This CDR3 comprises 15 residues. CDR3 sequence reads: CASSERGQPLVGYTF. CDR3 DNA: TGTGCCAGCAGTGAAAGGGGACAGCCTCTAGTTGGCTACACCTTC.

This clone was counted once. Written as DNA, the CDR3 is TGTGCCAGCACCGCAAGGGGGGGGAGTAGCAATCAGCCCCAGCATTTT. This gives the protein CASTARGGSSNQPQHF. The rearrangement joins TRBV2 to TRBJ1-5; perhaps TRBD1 as D (6 bases). The germline gives CDR1 SNHLY, CDR2 FYNNEI. Trimming removed 7 bases at V and 0 bases at J, with 16 bases between. This CDR3 is built from 16 residues. The full variable domain, completed using reference TRBV2 and TRBJ1-5, is EPEVTQTPSHQVTQMGQEVILRCVPISNHLYFYWYRQILGQKVEFLVSFYNNEISEKSEIFDDQFSVERPDGSNFTLKIRSTKLEDSAMYFCASTARGGSSNQPQHFGDGTRLSIL.

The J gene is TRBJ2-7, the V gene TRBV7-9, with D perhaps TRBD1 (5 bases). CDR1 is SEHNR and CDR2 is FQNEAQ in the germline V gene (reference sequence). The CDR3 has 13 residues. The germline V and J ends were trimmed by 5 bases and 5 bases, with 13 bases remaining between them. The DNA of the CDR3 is TGTGCCAGCAGCCAGGGTCTGGGGCACGAGCAGTACTTC. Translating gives CASSQGLGHEQYF.

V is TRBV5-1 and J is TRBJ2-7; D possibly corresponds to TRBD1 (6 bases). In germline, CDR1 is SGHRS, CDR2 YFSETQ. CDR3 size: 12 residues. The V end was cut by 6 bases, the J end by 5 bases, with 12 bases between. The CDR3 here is CASTSQGNEQYF. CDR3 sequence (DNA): TGCGCCAGCACATCACAGGGTAACGAGCAGTACTTC.

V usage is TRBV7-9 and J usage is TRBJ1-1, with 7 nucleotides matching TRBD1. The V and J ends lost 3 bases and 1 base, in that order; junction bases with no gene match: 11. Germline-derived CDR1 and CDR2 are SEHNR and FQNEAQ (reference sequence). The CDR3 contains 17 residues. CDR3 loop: CASSFGGQEPRNTEAFF. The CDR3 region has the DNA TGTGCCAGCAGCTTCGGTGGACAGGAACCTAGGAACACTGAAGCTTTCTTT.

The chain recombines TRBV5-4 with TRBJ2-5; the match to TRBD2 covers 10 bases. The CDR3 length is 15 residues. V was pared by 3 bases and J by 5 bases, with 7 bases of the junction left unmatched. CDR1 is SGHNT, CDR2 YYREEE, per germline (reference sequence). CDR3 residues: CASSSSGRAGETQYF. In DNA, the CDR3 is TGTGCCAGCAGCTCCAGCGGGAGGGCCGGGGAGACCCAGTACTTC.

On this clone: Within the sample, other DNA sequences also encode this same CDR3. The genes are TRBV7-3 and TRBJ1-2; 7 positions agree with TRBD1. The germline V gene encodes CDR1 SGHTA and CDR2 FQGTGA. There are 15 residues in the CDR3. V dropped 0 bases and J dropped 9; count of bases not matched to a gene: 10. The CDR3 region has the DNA TGTGCCAGCAGCTTAACATCTACAGGGGACGGTAGCTACACCTTC. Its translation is CASSLTSTGDGSYTF.